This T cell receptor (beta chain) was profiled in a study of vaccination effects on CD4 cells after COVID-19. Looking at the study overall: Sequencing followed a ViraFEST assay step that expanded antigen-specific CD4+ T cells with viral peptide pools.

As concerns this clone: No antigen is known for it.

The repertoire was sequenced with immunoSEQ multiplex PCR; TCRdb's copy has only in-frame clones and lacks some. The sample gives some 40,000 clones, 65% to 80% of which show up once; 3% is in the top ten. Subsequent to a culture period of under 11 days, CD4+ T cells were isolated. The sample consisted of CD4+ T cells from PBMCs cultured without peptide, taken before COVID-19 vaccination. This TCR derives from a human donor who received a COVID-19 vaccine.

In nucleotides, the CDR3 is TGTGCCTGGAGTGTAACCCTTTGGAACAGGGGAAATAATTCACCCCTCCACTTT. Its translation is CAWSVTLWNRGNNSPLHF. The V gene is TRBV30, the J gene TRBJ1-6, with TRBD1 identical over 7 bases. The CDR3 sequence is 18 residues long. Losses at the gene ends were 0 bases for V and 5 bases for J; bases not matched to a gene: 13. The V gene's germline CDR1 is GTSNPN and CDR2 SVGIG (reference sequence).